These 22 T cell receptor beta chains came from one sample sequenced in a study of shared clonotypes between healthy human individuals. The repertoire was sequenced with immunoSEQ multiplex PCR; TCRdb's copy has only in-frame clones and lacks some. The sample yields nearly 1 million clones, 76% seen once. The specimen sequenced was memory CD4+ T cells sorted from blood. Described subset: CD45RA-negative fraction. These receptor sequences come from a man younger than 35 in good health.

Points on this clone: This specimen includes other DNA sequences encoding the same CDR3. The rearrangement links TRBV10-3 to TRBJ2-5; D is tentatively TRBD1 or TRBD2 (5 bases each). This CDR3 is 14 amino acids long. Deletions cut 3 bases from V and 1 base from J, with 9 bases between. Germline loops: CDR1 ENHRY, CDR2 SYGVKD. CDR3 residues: CAISERGAQETQYF. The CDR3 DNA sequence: TGTGCCATCAGTGAAAGAGGGGCCCAAGAGACCCAGTACTTC.

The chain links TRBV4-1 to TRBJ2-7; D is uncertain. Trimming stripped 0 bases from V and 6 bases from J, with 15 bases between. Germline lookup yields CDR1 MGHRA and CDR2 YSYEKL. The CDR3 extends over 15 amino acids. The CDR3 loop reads CASSQEGTAWFEQYF. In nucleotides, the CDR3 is TGCGCCAGCAGCCAAGAGGGAACCGCGTGGTTCGAGCAGTACTTC.

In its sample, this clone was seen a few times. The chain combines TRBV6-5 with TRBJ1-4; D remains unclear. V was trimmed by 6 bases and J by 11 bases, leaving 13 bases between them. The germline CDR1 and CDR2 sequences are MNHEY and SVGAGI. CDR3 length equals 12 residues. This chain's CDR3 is CASSPLGGKLFF. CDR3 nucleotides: TGTGCCAGCAGCCCCCTGGGCGGGAAACTGTTTTTT.

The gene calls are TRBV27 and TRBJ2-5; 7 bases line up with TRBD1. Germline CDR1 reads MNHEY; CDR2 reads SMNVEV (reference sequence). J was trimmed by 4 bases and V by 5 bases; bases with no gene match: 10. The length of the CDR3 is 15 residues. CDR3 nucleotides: TGTGCCAGCAGTATAGGGGGCGTCTTAGCAGAGACCCAGTACTTC. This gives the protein CASSIGGVLAETQYF.

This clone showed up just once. CDR3 nucleotides: TGTGCCATCAGTGTAGAACGGGACCACGAGCAGTACTTC. It yields the protein CAISVERDHEQYF. The chain couples TRBV10-3 to TRBJ2-7; D tentatively reads TRBD1 or TRBD2 (5 bases each). This CDR3 is 13 amino acids long. Trimming took off 4 bases at V and 5 bases at J, with 12 bases between the two ends. From germline, CDR1 is ENHRY and CDR2 SYGVKD.

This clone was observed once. CDR3 loop: CAISQGFQDNSPLHF. The CDR3 DNA is TGTGCCATCAGTCAGGGTTTTCAAGATAATTCACCCCTCCACTTT. V is TRBV10-3 and J is TRBJ1-6, with TRBD1 as a possible D gene (5 bases). V was cut by 5 bases and J by 5 bases, with 13 bases left in between. Per germline, CDR1 ENHRY and CDR2 SYGVKD. The CDR3 is 15 residues long.

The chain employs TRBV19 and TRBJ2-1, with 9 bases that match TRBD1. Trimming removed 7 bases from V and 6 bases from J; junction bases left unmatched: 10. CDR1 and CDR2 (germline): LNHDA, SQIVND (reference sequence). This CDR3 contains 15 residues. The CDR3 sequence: CASTRAGQGTNEQFF. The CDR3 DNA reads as TGTGCCAGTACCAGGGCGGGACAGGGTACCAATGAGCAGTTCTTC.

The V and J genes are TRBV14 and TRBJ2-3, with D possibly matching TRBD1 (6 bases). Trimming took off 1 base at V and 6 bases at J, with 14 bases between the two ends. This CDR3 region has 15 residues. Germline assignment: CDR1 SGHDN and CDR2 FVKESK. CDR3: CASSQGTGRGDTQYF. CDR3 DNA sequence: TGTGCCAGCAGCCAAGGTACAGGGAGAGGCGATACGCAGTATTTT.

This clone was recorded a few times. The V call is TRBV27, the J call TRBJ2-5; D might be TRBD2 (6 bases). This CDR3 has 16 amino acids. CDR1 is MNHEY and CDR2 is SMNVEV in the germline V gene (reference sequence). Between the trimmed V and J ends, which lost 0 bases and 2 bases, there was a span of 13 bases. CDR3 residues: CASSLSIGGSQETQYF. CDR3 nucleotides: TGTGCCAGCAGTTTATCGATTGGGGGGTCGCAAGAGACCCAGTACTTC.

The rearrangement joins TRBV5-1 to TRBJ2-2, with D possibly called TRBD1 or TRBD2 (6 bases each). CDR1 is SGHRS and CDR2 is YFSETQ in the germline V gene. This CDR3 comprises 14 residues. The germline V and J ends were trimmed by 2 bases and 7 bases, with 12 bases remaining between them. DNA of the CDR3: TGCGCCAGCAGCTTCAGAGGGGGGAACGGGGAGCTGTTTTTT. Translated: CASSFRGGNGELFF. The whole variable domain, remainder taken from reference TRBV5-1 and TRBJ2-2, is KAGVTQTPRYLIKTRGQQVTLSCSPISGHRSVSWYQQTPGQGLQFLFEYFSETQRNKGNFPGRFSGRQFSNSRSEMNVSTLELGDSALYLCASSFRGGNGELFFGEGSRLTVL.

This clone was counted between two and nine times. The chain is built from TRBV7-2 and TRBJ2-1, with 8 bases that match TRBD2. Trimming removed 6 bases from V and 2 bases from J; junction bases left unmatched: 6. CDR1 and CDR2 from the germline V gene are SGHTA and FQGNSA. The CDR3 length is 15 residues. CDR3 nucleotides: TGTGCCAGCAGGAATGGACTAGCAGCCTACAATGAGCAGTTCTTC. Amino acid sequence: CASRNGLAAYNEQFF.

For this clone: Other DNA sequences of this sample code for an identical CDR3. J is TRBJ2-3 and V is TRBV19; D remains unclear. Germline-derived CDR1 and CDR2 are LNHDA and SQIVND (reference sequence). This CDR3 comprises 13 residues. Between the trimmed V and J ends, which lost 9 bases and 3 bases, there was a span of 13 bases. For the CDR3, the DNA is TGTGCCAGCTCTATTAGGGTAACAGATACGCAGTATTTT. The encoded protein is CASSIRVTDTQYF.

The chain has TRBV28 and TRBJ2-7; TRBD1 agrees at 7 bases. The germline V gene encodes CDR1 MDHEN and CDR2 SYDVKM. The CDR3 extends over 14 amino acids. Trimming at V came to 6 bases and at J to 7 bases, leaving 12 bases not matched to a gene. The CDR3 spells CASSTFRDSREQYF. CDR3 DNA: TGTGCCAGCAGCACCTTCCGGGACAGTCGAGAGCAGTACTTC. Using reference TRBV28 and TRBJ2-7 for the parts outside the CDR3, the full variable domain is DVKVTQSSRYLVKRTGEKVFLECVQDMDHENMFWYRQDPGLGLRLIYFSYDVKMKEKGDIPEGYSVSREKKERFSLILESASTNQTSMYLCASSTFRDSREQYFGPGTRLTVT.

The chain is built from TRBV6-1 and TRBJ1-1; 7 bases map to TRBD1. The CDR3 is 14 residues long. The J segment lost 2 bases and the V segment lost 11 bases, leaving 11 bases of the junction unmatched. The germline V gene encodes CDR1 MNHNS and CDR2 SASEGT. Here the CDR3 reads CAGQVDRFNTEAFF. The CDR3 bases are TGTGCCGGACAAGTGGACAGGTTCAACACTGAAGCTTTCTTT.

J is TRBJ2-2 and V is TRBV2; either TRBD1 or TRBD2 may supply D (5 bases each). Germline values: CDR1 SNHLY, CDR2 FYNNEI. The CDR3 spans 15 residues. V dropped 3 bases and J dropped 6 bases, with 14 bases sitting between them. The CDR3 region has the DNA TGTGCCAGCAGTGAGATGGTTTTGGGGGCCGGGGAGCTGTTTTTT. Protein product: CASSEMVLGAGELFF. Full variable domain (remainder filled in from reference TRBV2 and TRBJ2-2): EPEVTQTPSHQVTQMGQEVILRCVPISNHLYFYWYRQILGQKVEFLVSFYNNEISEKSEIFDDQFSVERPDGSNFTLKIRSTKLEDSAMYFCASSEMVLGAGELFFGEGSRLTVL.

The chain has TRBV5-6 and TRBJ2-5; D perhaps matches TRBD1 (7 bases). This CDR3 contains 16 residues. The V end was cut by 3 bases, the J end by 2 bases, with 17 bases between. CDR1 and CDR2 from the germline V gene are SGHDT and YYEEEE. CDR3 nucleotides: TGTGCCAGCAGCTCACTGGGGAGGACAGGACAAGAGACCCAGTACTTC. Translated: CASSSLGRTGQETQYF.

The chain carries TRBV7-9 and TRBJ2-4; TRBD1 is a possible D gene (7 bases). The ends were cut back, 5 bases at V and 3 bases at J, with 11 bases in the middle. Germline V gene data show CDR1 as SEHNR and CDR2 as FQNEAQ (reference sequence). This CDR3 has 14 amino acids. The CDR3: CASSPGDSKNIQYF. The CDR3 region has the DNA TGTGCCAGCAGCCCGGGGGACAGCAAAAACATTCAGTACTTC.

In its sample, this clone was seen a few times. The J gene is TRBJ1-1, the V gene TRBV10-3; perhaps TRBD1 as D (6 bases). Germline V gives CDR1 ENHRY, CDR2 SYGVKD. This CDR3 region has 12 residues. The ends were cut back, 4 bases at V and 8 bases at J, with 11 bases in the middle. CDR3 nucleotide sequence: TGTGCCATCAGTGGGACAGCTGCAGAAGCTTTCTTT. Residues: CAISGTAAEAFF.

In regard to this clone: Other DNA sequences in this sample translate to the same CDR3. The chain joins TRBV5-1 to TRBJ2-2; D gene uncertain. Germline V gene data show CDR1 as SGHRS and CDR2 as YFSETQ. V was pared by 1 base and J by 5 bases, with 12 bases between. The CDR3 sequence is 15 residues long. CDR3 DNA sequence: TGCGCCAGCAGCTTGATCGCAGGTCGAACCGGGGAGCTGTTTTTT. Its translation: CASSLIAGRTGELFF.

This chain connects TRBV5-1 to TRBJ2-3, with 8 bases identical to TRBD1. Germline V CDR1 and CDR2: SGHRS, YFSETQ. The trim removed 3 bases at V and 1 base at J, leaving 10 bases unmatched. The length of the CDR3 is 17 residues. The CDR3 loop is CASSSLPDRAGTDTQYF. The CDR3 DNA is TGCGCCAGCAGCTCGTTACCGGACAGGGCGGGCACAGATACGCAGTATTTT.

The CDR3 DNA is TGTGCCAGCAGCCCCCCTGGGACAGGGAACGAGCAGTACTTC. Its translation: CASSPPGTGNEQYF. This chain links TRBV11-2 with TRBJ2-7, with 9 bases fitting TRBD1. The CDR3 is made up of 14 amino acids. V lost 5 bases to trimming and J lost 5 bases; unmatched junction nucleotides: 7. CDR1 is SGHAT, CDR2 FQNNGV, per germline.

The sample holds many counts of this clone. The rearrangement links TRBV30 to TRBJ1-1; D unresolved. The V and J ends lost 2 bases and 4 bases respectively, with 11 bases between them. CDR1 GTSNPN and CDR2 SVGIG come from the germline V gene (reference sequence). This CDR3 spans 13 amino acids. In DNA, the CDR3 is TGTGCCTGGAGTATACAGCCGGGCACTGAAGCTTTCTTT. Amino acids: CAWSIQPGTEAFF. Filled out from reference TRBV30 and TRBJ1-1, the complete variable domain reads SQTIHQWPATLVQPVGSPLSLECTVEGTSNPNLYWYRQAAGRGLQLLFYSVGIGQISSEVPQNLSASRPQDRQFILSSKKLLLSDSGFYLCAWSIQPGTEAFFGQGTRLTVV.